One sample yielded the 5 T cell receptor beta chains listed below, sequenced in a study of CD4 and CD8 cells across lung adenocarcinoma regions. TCRdb re-derived calls from the PCR reads in MiXCR, one entry per CDR3 protein. The sample yields 5,000 to 8,000 distinct CDR3 sequences, about 48% seen once. Sequenced input: CD8+ T cells from the center of a lung tumor. The receptors were sampled from a female donor with lung adenocarcinoma. The CD4 and CD8 labels of this study may be unreliable.

This clonotype has a handful of counts. This chain joins TRBV12-3 or TRBV12-4 and TRBJ2-6; TRBD2 is a possible D gene (5 bases). Trimming stripped 7 bases from V and 0 bases from J, with 16 bases between. This CDR3 has 17 residues. CDR3 sequence: CASTNGVFVSGANVLTF. In DNA, the CDR3 is TGTGCCAGCACCAACGGGGTTTTCGTCTCTGGGGCCAACGTCCTGACTTTC.

V usage is TRBV6-1 and J usage is TRBJ2-7, with 9 bases matching TRBD1. TRBJ2-5 matches the DNA end more closely, so the J call is doubtful. The germline gives CDR1 MNHNS, CDR2 SASEGT. The CDR3 length is 14 residues. The CDR3 is CASSEGTGAGTQYF. CDR3 bases: TGTGCCAGCAGTGAAGGGACAGGGGCTGGGACCCAGTACTTC.

This chain links TRBV7-2 with TRBJ2-1; TRBD2 matches 7 bases. Germline CDR1 and CDR2: SGHTA and FQGNSA. The junction had 17 bases not matched to a gene; V was cut back by 5 bases and J by 7 bases. The CDR3 consists of 17 residues. The CDR3 is CASSPSGSGAVRNEQFF. Here the CDR3 DNA reads TGTGCCAGCAGCCCCTCGGGGAGCGGGGCGGTGAGGAATGAGCAGTTCTTC.

In the case of this clonotype: One end of the junction is discordant with germline, which a read error may explain. The chain carries TRBV25-1 and TRBJ2-1; the match to TRBD2 covers 10 bases. The end of the DNA fits TRBJ2-3 better, so the J call may be wrong. This CDR3 is built from 13 residues. Per germline, CDR1 MGHDK and CDR2 SYGVNS. CDR3 in DNA: TGTGCCAGCAAGACTAGCGGGCAAGATACCCAGTATTTT. It is translated as CASKTSGQDTQYF.

Relative to its sample, this clonotype is medium-sized (0.01 to 0.1%). CDR3 amino acids: CASSLAPSDSSYEQYF. The CDR3, as DNA: TGTGCCAGCAGCTTAGCGCCTAGCGATAGCTCCTACGAGCAGTACTTC. The J gene is TRBJ2-7, the V gene TRBV7-2; a weak D match, TRBD2 (6 bases). The CDR3 sequence is 16 residues long. V was cut by 0 bases and J by 0 bases, with 12 bases left in between. The germline V gene encodes CDR1 SGHTA and CDR2 FQGNSA.